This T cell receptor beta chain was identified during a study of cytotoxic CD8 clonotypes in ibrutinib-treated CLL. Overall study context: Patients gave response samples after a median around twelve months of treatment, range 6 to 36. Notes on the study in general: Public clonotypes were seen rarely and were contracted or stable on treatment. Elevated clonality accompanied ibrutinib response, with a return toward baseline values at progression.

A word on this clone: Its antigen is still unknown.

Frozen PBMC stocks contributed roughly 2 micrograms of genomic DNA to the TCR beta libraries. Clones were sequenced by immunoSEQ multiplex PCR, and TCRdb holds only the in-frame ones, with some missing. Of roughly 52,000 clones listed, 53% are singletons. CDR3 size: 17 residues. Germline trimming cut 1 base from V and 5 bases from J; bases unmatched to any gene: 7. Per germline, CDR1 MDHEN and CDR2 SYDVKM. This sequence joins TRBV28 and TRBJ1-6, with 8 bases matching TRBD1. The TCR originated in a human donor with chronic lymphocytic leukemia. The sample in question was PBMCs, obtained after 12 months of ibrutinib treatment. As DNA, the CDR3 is TGTGCCAGCAGTTTATTCCCGGCAGGGGGCAATAATTCACCCCTCCACTTT. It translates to CASSLFPAGGNNSPLHF.